These 10 T cell receptor beta chains were sequenced from one sample in a study of OX40 agonist ivuxolimab in advanced cancers. The library was built by means of the immunoSEQ multiplex PCR assay. TCRdb carries this immuneACCESS record with in-frame sequences only. Its versions omit some clonotypes, under half of them owing to an unresolved V gene in the studies checked, with the rest unexplained. The sample has more than 45,000 clones on record, roughly 82% of them singletons. The ten largest account for about 2.7% of the sample. Sequencing was performed on CD4+ or CD8+ T cells sorted from blood, taken in a trial of the OX40 agonist ivuxolimab. The receptors were sampled from an adult with an advanced solid tumor such as melanoma, head and neck, liver or kidney cancer.

CDR3 sequence (DNA): TGTGCCAGCAGCTTAACATGGCGGGACAATGAAGCTTTCTTT. This encodes CASSLTWRDNEAFF. The chain couples TRBV11-3 to TRBJ1-1, with D perhaps matching TRBD1 (6 bases). Trimming took off 2 bases at V and 7 bases at J, with 14 bases between the two ends. The CDR3 spans 14 residues. Germline lookup yields CDR1 SGHNT and CDR2 YENEEA. The full variable domain, completed using reference TRBV11-3 and TRBJ1-1, is EAGVVQSPRYKIIEKKQPVAFWCNPISGHNTLYWYLQNLGQGPELLIRYENEEAVDDSQLPKDRFSAERLKGVDSTLKIQPAELGDSAVYLCASSLTWRDNEAFFGQGTRLTVV.

This chain links TRBV28 with TRBJ1-2; 9 bases map to TRBD1. The V gene's germline CDR1 is MDHEN and CDR2 SYDVKM. CDR3 length: 13 amino acids. With 10 bases clipped from V and 8 bases from J, the junction kept 11 bases outside the gene matches. CDR3 sequence (DNA): TGTGCCATGGGACAGGGATATTCAGGCGGCTACACCTTC. This translates into CAMGQGYSGGYTF.

The rearrangement links TRBV7-9 to TRBJ1-6; the D gene is possibly TRBD1 (6 bases). CDR3 length: 14 amino acids. V was cut by 5 bases and J by 8 bases, with 13 bases left in between. Germline values: CDR1 SEHNR, CDR2 FQNEAQ (reference sequence). CDR3 sequence: CASSDRQDHSPLHF. CDR3 nucleotide sequence: TGTGCCAGCAGCGACCGACAGGATCATTCACCCCTCCACTTT.

This chain uses TRBV11-3 with TRBJ2-1, with 8 bases fitting TRBD1. The V gene end was trimmed by 5 bases and the J gene end by 1 base; junction bases not matched to a gene: 13. Germline CDR1 and CDR2: SGHNT and YENEEA. CDR3 length: 18 residues. The CDR3 sequence is CASSPRRPGTGSYNEQFF. Written as DNA, the CDR3 is TGTGCCAGCAGCCCCCGACGCCCCGGGACAGGTTCCTACAATGAGCAGTTCTTC. The complete variable domain, with remaining parts taken from reference TRBV11-3 and TRBJ2-1, reads EAGVVQSPRYKIIEKKQPVAFWCNPISGHNTLYWYLQNLGQGPELLIRYENEEAVDDSQLPKDRFSAERLKGVDSTLKIQPAELGDSAVYLCASSPRRPGTGSYNEQFFGPGTRLTVL.

The chain links TRBV6-5 to TRBJ2-7, with TRBD2 identical over 13 bases. This CDR3 contains 15 residues. V lost 5 bases and J lost 6; bases outside the gene matches: 7. CDR1 is MNHEY and CDR2 is SVGAGI in the germline V gene. CDR3 in amino acids: CASSRGTSGDSEQYF. As DNA, the CDR3 is TGTGCCAGCAGTAGAGGGACTAGCGGGGATAGCGAGCAGTACTTC.

This clone has only a few counts. This chain connects TRBV6-5 to TRBJ1-2; the D is unclear. Germline values: CDR1 MNHEY, CDR2 SVGAGI. V was shortened by 6 bases and J by 4 bases, with 6 bases between the two germline ends. The CDR3 covers 11 residues. The CDR3 bases are TGTGCCAGCAGGGCAGCCTATGGCTACACCTTC. Its protein is CASRAAYGYTF.

This chain joins TRBV5-8 and TRBJ1-2; D gene ambiguous. Germline V gene data show CDR1 as SGHTS and CDR2 as YDEGEE. The CDR3 sequence is 11 residues long. V lost 4 bases and J lost 3, with 4 bases in between. In DNA form, the CDR3 reads TGTGCCAGCAGCCGGGACTATGGCTACACCTTC. Translating it yields CASSRDYGYTF.

This chain links TRBV19 with TRBJ1-5, with unresolved D. The CDR3 is made up of 13 amino acids. V lost 11 bases to trimming and J lost 2 bases, with 13 bases between them. The germline V gene encodes CDR1 LNHDA and CDR2 SQIVND (reference sequence). Written as DNA, the CDR3 is TGTGCCCTCCCCCACGGGTGCAATCAGCCCCAGCATTTT. It specifies CALPHGCNQPQHF.

The rearrangement links TRBV18 to TRBJ1-3, with D possibly TRBD1 on 6 matching bases. The CDR3 consists of 16 residues. The V gene lost 6 bases and the J gene lost 0 bases, with 15 bases spanning the gap. CDR1 KGHSH and CDR2 LQKENI come from the germline V gene. The CDR3 loop is CASSQTGSSSGNTIYF. As DNA, the CDR3 is TGTGCCAGCTCCCAGACAGGATCCTCCTCTGGAAACACCATATATTTT.

The chain couples TRBV6-9 to TRBJ2-7, with TRBD1 matching over 8 bases. The CDR3 sequence is 15 residues long. CDR1 is MNHGY and CDR2 is SVAAGI in the germline V gene. V shed 9 bases, J shed 6 bases, and the junction held 16 bases outside the gene matches. Here the CDR3 reads CARGRTTGVPSEQYF. CDR3 bases: TGTGCCAGAGGCCGAACGACAGGGGTTCCTTCCGAGCAGTACTTC.